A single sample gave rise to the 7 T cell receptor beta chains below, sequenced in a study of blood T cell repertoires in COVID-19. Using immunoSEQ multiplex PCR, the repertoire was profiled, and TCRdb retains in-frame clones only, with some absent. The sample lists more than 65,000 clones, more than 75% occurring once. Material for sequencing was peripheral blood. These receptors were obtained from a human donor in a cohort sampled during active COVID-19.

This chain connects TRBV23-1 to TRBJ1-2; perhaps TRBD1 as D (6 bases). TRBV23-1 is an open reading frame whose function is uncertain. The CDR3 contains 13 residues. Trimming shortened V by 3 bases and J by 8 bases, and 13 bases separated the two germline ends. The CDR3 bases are TGCGCCAGCAGTCATCTACAGGGCTGCGGCTACACCTTC. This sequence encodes CASSHLQGCGYTF.

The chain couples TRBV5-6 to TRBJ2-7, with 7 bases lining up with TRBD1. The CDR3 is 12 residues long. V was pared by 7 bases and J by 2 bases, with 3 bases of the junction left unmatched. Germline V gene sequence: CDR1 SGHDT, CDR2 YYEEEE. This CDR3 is CASGDSPYEQYF. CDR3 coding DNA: TGTGCCAGCGGGGACAGTCCCTACGAGCAGTACTTC.

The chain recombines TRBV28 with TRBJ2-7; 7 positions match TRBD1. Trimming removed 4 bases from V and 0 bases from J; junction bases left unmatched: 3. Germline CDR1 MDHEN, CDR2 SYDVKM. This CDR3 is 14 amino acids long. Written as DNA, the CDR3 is TGTGCCAGCAGTTCGACAGGGAGCTCCTACGAGCAGTACTTC. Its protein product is CASSSTGSSYEQYF.

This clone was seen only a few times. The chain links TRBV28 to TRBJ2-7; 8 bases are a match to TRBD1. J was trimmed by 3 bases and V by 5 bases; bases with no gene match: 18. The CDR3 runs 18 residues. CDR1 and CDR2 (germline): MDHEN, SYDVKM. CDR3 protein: CASSNPGQGGPGYYEQYF. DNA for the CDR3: TGTGCCAGCAGTAACCCCGGACAGGGCGGACCCGGATACTACGAGCAGTACTTC.

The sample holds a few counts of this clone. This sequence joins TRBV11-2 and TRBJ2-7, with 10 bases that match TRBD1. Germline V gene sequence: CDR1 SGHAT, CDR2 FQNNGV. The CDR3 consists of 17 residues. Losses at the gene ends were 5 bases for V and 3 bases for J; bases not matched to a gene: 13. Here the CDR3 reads CASSPTRYGTGDYEQYF. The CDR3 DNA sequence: TGTGCCAGCAGCCCGACCCGGTACGGGACAGGGGACTACGAGCAGTACTTC. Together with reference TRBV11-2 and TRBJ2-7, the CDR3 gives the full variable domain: EAGVAQSPRYKIIEKRQSVAFWCNPISGHATLYWYQQILGQGPKLLIQFQNNGVVDDSQLPKDRFSAERLKGVDSTLKIQPAKLEDSAVYLCASSPTRYGTGDYEQYFGPGTRLTVT.

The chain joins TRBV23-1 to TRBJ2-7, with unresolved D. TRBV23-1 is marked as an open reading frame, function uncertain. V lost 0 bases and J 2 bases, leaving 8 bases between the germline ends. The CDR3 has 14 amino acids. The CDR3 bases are TGCGCCAGCAGTCAATCAGAGGCAACCTACGAGCAGTACTTC. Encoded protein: CASSQSEATYEQYF.

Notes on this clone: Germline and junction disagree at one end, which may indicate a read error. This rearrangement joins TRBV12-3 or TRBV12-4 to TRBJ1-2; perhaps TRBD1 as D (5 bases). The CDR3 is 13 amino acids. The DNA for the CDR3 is TGTGCCAGCAGTTTACTCCTGGGGCGGAGGGCCTCTTTC. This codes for CASSLLLGRRASF.